This is a list of T cell receptor beta chains from one sample in a study of blood T cell repertoires in COVID-19. Sequencing used immunoSEQ multiplex PCR; TCRdb keeps in-frame clones, though not all of them. The sample holds tens of thousands of clones; about 85% are singletons and the top ten take more than 12%. Source material: peripheral blood. These TCRs come from a woman in her sixties or seventies with acute or convalescent COVID-19. CDR3s include the opening cysteine and the closing phenylalanine or tryptophan. Fields, in order: V gene, D gene, clone size, J gene, CDR3 protein, CDR3 DNA. D genes are given only for firm matches. Clone size appears in some rows only: once, few, many, or a class for an expanded clone.

v_gene: TRBV10-3
d_gene: TRBD1
abundance: NA
j_gene: TRBJ1-1
CDR3aa: CAISAGTGVGTEAFF
CDR3nt: TGTGCCATCAGCGCCGGGACAGGGGTGGGCACTGAAGCTTTCTTT

v_gene: TRBV7-9
d_gene: NA
abundance: NA
j_gene: TRBJ1-2
CDR3aa: CASTRSDGMDGYTF
CDR3nt: TGTGCCAGCACCCGATCTGACGGGATGGACGGCTACACCTTC

v_gene: TRBV5-3
d_gene: TRBD2
abundance: NA
j_gene: TRBJ2-1
CDR3aa: CAFYAGGRNNEQFF
CDR3nt: TGTGCCTTCTACGCGGGAGGACGGAACAATGAGCAGTTCTTC

v_gene: TRBV24-1
d_gene: NA
abundance: many
j_gene: TRBJ2-2
CDR3aa: CATSDFRSMPAGELFF
CDR3nt: TGTGCCACCAGTGATTTCAGGTCCATGCCTGCCGGGGAGCTGTTTTTT

v_gene: TRBV28
d_gene: TRBD1
abundance: NA
j_gene: TRBJ1-4
CDR3aa: CASTPAKGRGHATNEKLFF
CDR3nt: TGTGCCAGCACTCCCGCTAAGGGTAGGGGGCATGCAACTAATGAAAAACTGTTTTTT

v_gene: TRBV7-9
d_gene: NA
abundance: NA
j_gene: TRBJ2-3
CDR3aa: CASSAPRVGATDTQYF
CDR3nt: TGTGCCAGCAGCGCTCCCCGGGTAGGAGCCACAGATACGCAGTATTTT

v_gene: TRBV2
d_gene: NA
abundance: NA
j_gene: TRBJ1-6
CDR3aa: CASNPSPNSPLHF
CDR3nt: TGTGCCAGCAACCCCAGTCCAAATTCACCCCTCCACTTT

v_gene: TRBV6-5
d_gene: NA
abundance: NA
j_gene: TRBJ1-5
CDR3aa: CASSPTGKGAQPQHF
CDR3nt: TGTGCCAGTTCTCCTACGGGGAAGGGCGCTCAGCCCCAGCATTTT

v_gene: TRBV18
d_gene: NA
abundance: NA
j_gene: TRBJ2-3
CDR3aa: CASSLTKATDAQYF
CDR3nt: TGTGCCAGCTCATTAACAAAAGCCACAGATGCGCAGTATTTT

v_gene: TRBV6-6
d_gene: NA
abundance: NA
j_gene: TRBJ1-2
CDR3aa: CASSRTEENGYTF
CDR3nt: TGTGCCAGCAGCAGGACAGAGGAGAATGGCTACACCTTC

v_gene: TRBV10-3
d_gene: NA
abundance: NA
j_gene: TRBJ1-1
CDR3aa: CAISGGGGSLNTEAFF
CDR3nt: TGTGCCATCAGTGGAGGCGGTGGCAGTCTGAACACTGAAGCTTTCTTT

v_gene: TRBV29-1
d_gene: TRBD1
abundance: NA
j_gene: TRBJ2-1
CDR3aa: CSVEDPGRQGVYNEQFF
CDR3nt: TGCAGCGTTGAAGATCCAGGCCGACAGGGGGTGTACAATGAGCAGTTCTTC

v_gene: TRBV24-1
d_gene: TRBD1
abundance: NA
j_gene: TRBJ2-3
CDR3aa: CATSGGGSWGDTQYF
CDR3nt: TGTGCCACCAGTGGAGGGGGCTCCTGGGGGGATACGCAGTATTTT

v_gene: TRBV5-5
d_gene: NA
abundance: NA
j_gene: TRBJ2-2
CDR3aa: CASTPPLLGPTGELFF
CDR3nt: TGTGCCAGCACCCCCCCATTGTTGGGCCCGACCGGGGAGCTGTTTTTT

v_gene: TRBV7-7
d_gene: NA
abundance: NA
j_gene: TRBJ2-3
CDR3aa: CASSFDRSKTDTQYF
CDR3nt: TGTGCCAGCAGCTTCGACAGGTCCAAAACAGATACGCAGTATTTT

v_gene: TRBV19
d_gene: TRBD2
abundance: few
j_gene: TRBJ2-1
CDR3aa: CASSITSSAGGPGNEQFF
CDR3nt: TGTGCCAGTAGTATTACTAGCTCAGCGGGAGGGCCCGGCAATGAGCAGTTCTTC

v_gene: TRBV6-5
d_gene: NA
abundance: NA
j_gene: TRBJ1-1
CDR3aa: CASRRPDSKNTEAFF
CDR3nt: TGTGCCAGCAGGCGGCCGGACAGCAAGAACACTGAAGCTTTCTTT

v_gene: TRBV28
d_gene: NA
abundance: once
j_gene: TRBJ2-3
CDR3aa: CASSLYDGEADTQYF
CDR3nt: TGTGCCAGCAGCCTTTACGACGGGGAGGCAGATACGCAGTATTTT

v_gene: TRBV30
d_gene: NA
abundance: NA
j_gene: TRBJ1-4
CDR3aa: CATTPGVANEKLFF
CDR3nt: TGTGCCACTACTCCCGGGGTAGCTAATGAAAAACTGTTTTTT

v_gene: TRBV4-3
d_gene: TRBD2
abundance: NA
j_gene: TRBJ2-3
CDR3aa: CASSQEVWTSGSDTQYF
CDR3nt: TGCGCCAGCAGCCAAGAGGTGTGGACTAGCGGTTCAGATACGCAGTATTTT

v_gene: TRBV5-8
d_gene: NA
abundance: NA
j_gene: TRBJ2-1
CDR3aa: CASSPGTYNEQFF
CDR3nt: TGTGCCAGCAGCCCAGGAACTTACAATGAGCAGTTCTTC

v_gene: TRBV7-2
d_gene: TRBD2
abundance: NA
j_gene: TRBJ2-3
CDR3aa: CASRGGERETDTQYF
CDR3nt: TGTGCCAGCAGGGGGGGGGAGCGGGAGACAGATACGCAGTATTTT

v_gene: TRBV2
d_gene: TRBD2
abundance: NA
j_gene: TRBJ2-3
CDR3aa: CASSEGWGGGRTDTQYF
CDR3nt: TGTGCCAGCAGTGAAGGTTGGGGGGGTGGAAGGACAGATACGCAGTATTTT

v_gene: TRBV30
d_gene: NA
abundance: NA
j_gene: TRBJ1-1
CDR3aa: CAWGTGTAQAFF
CDR3nt: TGTGCCTGGGGAACAGGGACGGCTCAAGCTTTCTTT

v_gene: TRBV11-2
d_gene: TRBD2
abundance: once
j_gene: TRBJ2-1
CDR3aa: CASSLGTSGRYRNNEQFF
CDR3nt: TGTGCCAGCAGCTTAGGCACTAGCGGGAGGTACCGCAACAATGAGCAGTTCTTC